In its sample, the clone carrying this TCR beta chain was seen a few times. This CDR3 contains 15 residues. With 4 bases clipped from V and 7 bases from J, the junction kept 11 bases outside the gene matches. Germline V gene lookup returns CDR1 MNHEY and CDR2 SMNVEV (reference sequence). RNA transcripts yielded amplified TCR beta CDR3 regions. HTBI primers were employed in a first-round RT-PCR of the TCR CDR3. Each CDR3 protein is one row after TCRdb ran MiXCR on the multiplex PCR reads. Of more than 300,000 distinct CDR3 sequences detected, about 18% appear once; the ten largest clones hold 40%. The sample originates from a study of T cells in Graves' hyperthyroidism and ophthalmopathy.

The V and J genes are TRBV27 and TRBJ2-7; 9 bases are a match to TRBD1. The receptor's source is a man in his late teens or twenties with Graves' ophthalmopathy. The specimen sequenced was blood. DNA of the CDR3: TGTGCCAGCAGTTCCAGGGACAGGGACTGGACGGAGCAGTACTTC. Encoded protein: CASSSRDRDWTEQYF.